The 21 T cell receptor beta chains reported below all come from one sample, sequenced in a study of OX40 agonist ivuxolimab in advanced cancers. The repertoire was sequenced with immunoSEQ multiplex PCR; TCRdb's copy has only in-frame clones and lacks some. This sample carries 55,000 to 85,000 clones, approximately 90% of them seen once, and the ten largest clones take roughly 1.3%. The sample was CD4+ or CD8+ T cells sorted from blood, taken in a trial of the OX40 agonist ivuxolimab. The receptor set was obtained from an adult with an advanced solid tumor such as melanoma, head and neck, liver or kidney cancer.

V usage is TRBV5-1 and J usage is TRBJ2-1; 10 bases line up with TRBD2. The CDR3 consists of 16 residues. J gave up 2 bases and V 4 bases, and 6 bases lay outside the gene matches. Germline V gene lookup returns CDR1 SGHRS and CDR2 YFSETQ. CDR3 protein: CASSLWTSGTYNEQFF. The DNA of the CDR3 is TGCGCCAGCAGCCTATGGACTAGCGGAACCTACAATGAGCAGTTCTTC.

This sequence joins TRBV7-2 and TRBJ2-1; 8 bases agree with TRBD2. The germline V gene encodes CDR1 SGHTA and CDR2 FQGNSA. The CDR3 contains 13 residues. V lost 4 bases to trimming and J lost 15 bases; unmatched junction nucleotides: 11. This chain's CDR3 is CASSSNSGTRPFF. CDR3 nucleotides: TGTGCCAGCAGCTCCAATTCCGGGACTAGGCCGTTCTTC.

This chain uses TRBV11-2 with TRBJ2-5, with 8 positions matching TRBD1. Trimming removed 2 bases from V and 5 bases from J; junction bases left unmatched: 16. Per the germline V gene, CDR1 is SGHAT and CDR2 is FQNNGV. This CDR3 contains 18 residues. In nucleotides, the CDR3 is TGTGCCAGCAGCTTAATGTTTGCGCAGGGGGCTTTTTTGGAGACCCAGTACTTC. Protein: CASSLMFAQGAFLETQYF.

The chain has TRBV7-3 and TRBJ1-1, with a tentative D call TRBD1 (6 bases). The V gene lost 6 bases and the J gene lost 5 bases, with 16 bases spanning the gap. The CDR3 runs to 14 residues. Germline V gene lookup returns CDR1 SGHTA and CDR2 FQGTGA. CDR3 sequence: CASSPQGTGTEAFF. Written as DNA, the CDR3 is TGTGCCAGCAGTCCACAGGGAACCGGGACTGAAGCTTTCTTT.

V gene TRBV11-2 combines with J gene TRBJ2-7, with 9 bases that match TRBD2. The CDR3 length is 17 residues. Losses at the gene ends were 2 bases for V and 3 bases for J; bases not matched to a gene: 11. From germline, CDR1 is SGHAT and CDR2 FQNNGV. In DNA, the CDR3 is TGTGCCAGCAGCTTACTCACGGTGGCTAGCGGGAACTACGAGCAGTACTTC. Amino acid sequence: CASSLLTVASGNYEQYF. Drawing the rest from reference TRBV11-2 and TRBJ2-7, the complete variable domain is EAGVAQSPRYKIIEKRQSVAFWCNPISGHATLYWYQQILGQGPKLLIQFQNNGVVDDSQLPKDRFSAERLKGVDSTLKIQPAKLEDSAVYLCASSLLTVASGNYEQYFGPGTRLTVT.

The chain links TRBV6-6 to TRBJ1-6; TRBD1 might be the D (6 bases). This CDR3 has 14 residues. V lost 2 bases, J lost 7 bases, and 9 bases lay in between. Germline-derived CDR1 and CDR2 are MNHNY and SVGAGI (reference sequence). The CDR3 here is CASSYRTENSPLHF. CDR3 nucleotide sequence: TGTGCCAGCAGTTACAGGACAGAGAATTCACCCCTCCACTTT.

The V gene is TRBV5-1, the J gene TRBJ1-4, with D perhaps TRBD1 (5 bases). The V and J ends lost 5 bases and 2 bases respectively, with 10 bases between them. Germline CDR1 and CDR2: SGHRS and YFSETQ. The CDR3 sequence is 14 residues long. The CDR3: CASRVGDTNEKLFF. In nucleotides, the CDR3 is TGCGCCAGCAGAGTTGGGGACACTAATGAAAAACTGTTTTTT.

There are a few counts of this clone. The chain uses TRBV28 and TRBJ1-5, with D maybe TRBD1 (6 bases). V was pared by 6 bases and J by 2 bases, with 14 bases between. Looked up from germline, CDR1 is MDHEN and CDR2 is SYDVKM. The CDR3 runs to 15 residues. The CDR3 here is CASRSQGGGNQPQHF. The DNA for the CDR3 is TGTGCCAGCAGGTCACAGGGAGGGGGCAATCAGCCCCAGCATTTT. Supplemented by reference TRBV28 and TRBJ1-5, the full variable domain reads DVKVTQSSRYLVKRTGEKVFLECVQDMDHENMFWYRQDPGLGLRLIYFSYDVKMKEKGDIPEGYSVSREKKERFSLILESASTNQTSMYLCASRSQGGGNQPQHFGDGTRLSIL.

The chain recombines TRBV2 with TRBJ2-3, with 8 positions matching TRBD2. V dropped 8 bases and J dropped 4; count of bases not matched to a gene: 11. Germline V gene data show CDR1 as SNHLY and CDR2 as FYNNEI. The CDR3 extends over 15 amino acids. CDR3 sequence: CASQSTGGASDTQYF. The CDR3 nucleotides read TGTGCCAGCCAGTCGACGGGGGGGGCCTCAGATACGCAGTATTTT.

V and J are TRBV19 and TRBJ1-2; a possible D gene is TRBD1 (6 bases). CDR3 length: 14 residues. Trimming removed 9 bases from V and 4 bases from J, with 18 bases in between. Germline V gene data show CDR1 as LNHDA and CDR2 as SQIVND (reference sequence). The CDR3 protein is CASITQGVGYGYTF. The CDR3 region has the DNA TGTGCCAGCATTACACAGGGAGTTGGCTATGGCTACACCTTC. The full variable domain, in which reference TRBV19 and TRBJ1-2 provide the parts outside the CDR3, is DGGITQSPKYLFRKEGQNVTLSCEQNLNHDAMYWYRQDPGQGLRLIYYSQIVNDFQKGDIAEGYSVSREKKESFPLTVTSAQKNPTAFYLCASITQGVGYGYTFGSGTRLTVV.

The CDR3 is CASRRTDHGGQTQYF. DNA for the CDR3: TGTGCCAGCAGGAGGACGGACCATGGCGGGCAGACCCAGTACTTC. The rearrangement joins TRBV2 to TRBJ2-5, with D possibly being TRBD2 (5 bases). The germline gives CDR1 SNHLY, CDR2 FYNNEI. This CDR3 spans 15 amino acids. The V gene lost 6 bases and the J gene lost 6 bases, with 20 bases spanning the gap.

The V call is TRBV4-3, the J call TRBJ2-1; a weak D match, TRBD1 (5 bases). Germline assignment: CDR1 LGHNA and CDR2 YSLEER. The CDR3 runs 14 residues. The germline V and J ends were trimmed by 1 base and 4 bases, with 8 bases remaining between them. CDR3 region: CASSQADSYNEQFF. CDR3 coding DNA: TGCGCCAGCAGCCAAGCTGACAGTTACAATGAGCAGTTCTTC.

CDR3 coding DNA: TGTGCCAGCAGCCATGGGACTGGGGGGGTCTATGGCTACACCTTC. Translated: CASSHGTGGVYGYTF. The chain links TRBV7-6 to TRBJ1-2; perhaps TRBD1 as D (5 bases). Trimming took 5 bases from V and 4 from J, leaving 17 bases between them. This CDR3 region has 15 residues. Germline V lookup: CDR1 SGHVS, CDR2 FNYEAQ.

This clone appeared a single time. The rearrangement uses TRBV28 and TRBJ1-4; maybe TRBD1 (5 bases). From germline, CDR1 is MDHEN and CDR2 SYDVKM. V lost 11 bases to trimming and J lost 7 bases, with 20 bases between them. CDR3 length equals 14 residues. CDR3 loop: CAAGTWQGGEKLFF. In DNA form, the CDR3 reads TGTGCCGCGGGGACCTGGCAGGGCGGTGAAAAACTGTTTTTT.

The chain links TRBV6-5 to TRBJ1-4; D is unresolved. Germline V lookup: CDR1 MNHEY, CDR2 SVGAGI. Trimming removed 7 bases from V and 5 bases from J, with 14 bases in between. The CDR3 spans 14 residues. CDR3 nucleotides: TGTGCCAGCAAGAAGGCCGCTGGAAATGAAAAACTGTTTTTT. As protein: CASKKAAGNEKLFF.

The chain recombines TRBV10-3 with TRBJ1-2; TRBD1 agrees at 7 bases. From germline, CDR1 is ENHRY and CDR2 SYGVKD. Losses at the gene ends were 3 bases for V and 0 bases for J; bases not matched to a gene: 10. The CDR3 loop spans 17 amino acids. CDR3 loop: CAISDPGDSTSNYGYTF. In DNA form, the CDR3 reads TGTGCCATCAGTGACCCCGGGGACAGCACCTCTAACTATGGCTACACCTTC.

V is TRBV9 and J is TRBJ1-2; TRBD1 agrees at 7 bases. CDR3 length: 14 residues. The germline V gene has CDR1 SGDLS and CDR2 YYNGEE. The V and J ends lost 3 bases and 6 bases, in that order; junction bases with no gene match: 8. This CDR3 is CASSATGNRDGYTF. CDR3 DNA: TGTGCCAGCAGCGCGACAGGGAACCGAGATGGCTACACCTTC.

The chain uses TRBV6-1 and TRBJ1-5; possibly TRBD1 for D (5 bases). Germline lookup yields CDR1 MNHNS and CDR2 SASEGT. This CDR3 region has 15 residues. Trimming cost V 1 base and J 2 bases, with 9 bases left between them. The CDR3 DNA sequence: TGTGCCAGCAGTGAAGGGGGGGTTGGCAATCAGCCCCAGCATTTT. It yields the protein CASSEGGVGNQPQHF.

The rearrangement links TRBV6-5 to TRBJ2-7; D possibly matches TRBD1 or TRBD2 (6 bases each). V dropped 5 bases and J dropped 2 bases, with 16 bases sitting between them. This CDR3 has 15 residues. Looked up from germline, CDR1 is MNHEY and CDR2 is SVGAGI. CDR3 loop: CASSPSPRGAYEQYF. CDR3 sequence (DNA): TGTGCCAGCAGTCCCTCCCCAAGGGGGGCCTACGAGCAGTACTTC.

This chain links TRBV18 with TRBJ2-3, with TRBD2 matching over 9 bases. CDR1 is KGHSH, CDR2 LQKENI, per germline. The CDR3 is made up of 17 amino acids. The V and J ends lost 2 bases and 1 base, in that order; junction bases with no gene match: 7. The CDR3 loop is CASSPGNSGRGTDTQYF. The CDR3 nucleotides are TGTGCCAGCTCACCAGGGAATAGCGGGAGAGGCACAGATACGCAGTATTTT.

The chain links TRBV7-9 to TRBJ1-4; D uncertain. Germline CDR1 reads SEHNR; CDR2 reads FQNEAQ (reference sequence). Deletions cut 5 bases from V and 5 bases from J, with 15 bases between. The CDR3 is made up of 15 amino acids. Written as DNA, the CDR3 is TGTGCCAGCAGCCCCGGCGGAGTGACGAATGAAAAACTGTTTTTT. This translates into CASSPGGVTNEKLFF.